The 4 T cell receptor beta chains presented below share a single source sample, sequenced in a study of blood T cell repertoires in COVID-19. This table comes from immunoSEQ multiplex PCR, and its TCRdb copy is limited to in-frame clones, with some not included. The sample holds roughly 300,000 clones, about 80% seen once. The sequencing sample was made of peripheral blood. Every receptor here comes from a woman between 50 and 59 years old who had recovered from COVID-19.

V and J are TRBV7-8 and TRBJ1-4; a weak D match, TRBD1 (6 bases). In germline, CDR1 is SGHVS, CDR2 FQNEAQ. V was clipped by 5 bases and J by 5 bases, with 24 bases between them. The CDR3 is 18 amino acids. CDR3 nucleotide sequence: TGTGCCAGCAGCCCAAGCAGGATGCCGGGACATCACAATGAAAAACTGTTTTTT. Its protein product is CASSPSRMPGHHNEKLFF.

The CDR3 sequence is CASSQETGAGNTIYF. DNA of the CDR3: TGTGCCAGCAGCCAAGAGACAGGGGCTGGAAACACCATATATTTT. The chain uses TRBV4-2 and TRBJ1-3; TRBD1 matches at 8 bases. With 0 bases clipped from V and 2 bases from J, the junction kept 0 bases outside the gene matches. The CDR3 length is 15 residues. The V gene's germline CDR1 is LGHNA and CDR2 YNFKEQ.

V is TRBV14 and J is TRBJ2-5, with 8 bases lining up with TRBD2. The CDR3 has 15 amino acids. Germline CDR1 reads SGHDN; CDR2 reads FVKESK. The trim removed 1 base at V and 6 bases at J, leaving 7 bases unmatched. CDR3 amino acids: CASSQGAAGGQTQYF. CDR3 coding DNA: TGTGCCAGCAGCCAAGGAGCGGCGGGAGGTCAGACCCAGTACTTC.

The chain carries TRBV7-2 and TRBJ2-3; TRBD2 is a possible D gene (5 bases). Trimming left V 1 base short and J 5 bases short, with 13 bases between. In germline, CDR1 is SGHTA, CDR2 FQGNSA. This CDR3 spans 15 amino acids. This CDR3 is CASSLESSGKDTQYF. The CDR3 coding sequence is TGTGCCAGCAGCTTAGAAAGTTCGGGGAAAGATACGCAGTATTTT.